This T cell receptor (beta chain) was recovered during a study of naive and memory T cell subsets. Two oligonucleotides, mixed equimolar, formed the beta constant-region primer covering TRBC1 and TRBC2. The ligated cDNA underwent four PCR rounds using SP2 and nested alpha and beta constant-region primers. MiXCR, run by TCRdb on the UMI-ligation and nested PCR reads, gives a single entry per CDR3 protein. The data show roughly 100,000 distinct CDR3 sequences, 11% seen once. Cells stained for CD3, CD4, CD8, CD45RA, CD27 and viability were sorted into four CD45RA/CD27 subsets. Study-level points and caveats: Especially in CD8 cells, naive repertoires contained a few larger clonotypes, possibly CD45RA-re-expressing memory cells. Findings for naive and memory subsets could not be checked against ground truth. Each distinct alpha or beta sequence counts as one clonotype.

With respect to this clonotype: Its antigen is as yet unknown.

Trimming took off 3 bases at V and 3 bases at J, with 12 bases between the two ends. This CDR3 spans 14 amino acids. Germline loops: CDR1 MDHEN, CDR2 SYDVKM. Source material: naive CD4+ T cells from blood. This rearrangement joins TRBV28 to TRBJ2-7, with a tentative D call TRBD1 (6 bases). This clonotype originated in a human donor in good health. CDR3 nucleotides: TGTGCCAGCAGTTTGATAGGGGGTAACTACGAGCAGTACTTC. Its translation: CASSLIGGNYEQYF.